A single sample is the source of the 29 T cell receptor beta chains below, sequenced in a study of cytomegalovirus exposure and HLA in healthy donors (dated by TCRdb to 2017 to 2019). Library generation was performed with the immunoSEQ multiplex PCR assay. A mixture of 60 forward primers for TCR Vbeta segments and 13 reverse primers for TCR Jbeta segments was used in the multiplex PCR. Imported from immuneACCESS, the table was reduced by TCRdb to in-frame sequences with V and J called. These copies leave out some clones; in studies compared against another copy, an unresolved V gene accounts for under half, and the cause of the remainder is not known. This sample holds about 190,000 clones; 65% to 80% were observed only once. Over 4% of the sample is held by the ten biggest clonotypes. Sequences were obtained from PBMCs. Source of these receptors: a man in his thirties or forties in good health and CMV-seropositive.

V and J are TRBV5-1 and TRBJ1-4; D is uncertain. V lost 4 bases and J 0 bases, leaving 10 bases between the germline ends. CDR1 and CDR2 from the germline V gene are SGHRS and YFSETQ. The CDR3 contains 15 residues. The CDR3 coding sequence is TGCGCCAGCAGCCCGACATGGACAACTAATGAAAAACTGTTTTTT. Amino acids: CASSPTWTTNEKLFF.

The chain carries TRBV19 and TRBJ1-5; D ambiguous. Germline values: CDR1 LNHDA, CDR2 SQIVND (reference sequence). The CDR3 spans 13 residues. V lost 9 bases to trimming and J lost 6 bases, with 15 bases between them. The chain's CDR3 is CASSPQVRQPQHF. In nucleotides, the CDR3 is TGTGCCAGCTCCCCCCAGGTTCGTCAGCCCCAGCATTTT.

V is TRBV2 and J is TRBJ2-4; D remains ambiguous. Trimming pared 3 bases from V and 0 bases from J, leaving 9 bases between. Germline CDR1 reads SNHLY; CDR2 reads FYNNEI. The CDR3 runs 15 residues. CDR3 sequence reads: CASSDRVLAKNIQYF. CDR3 nucleotides: TGTGCCAGCAGTGATCGAGTGTTAGCCAAAAACATTCAGTACTTC.

V usage is TRBV9 and J usage is TRBJ2-3; possibly TRBD1 for D (5 bases). The CDR3 extends over 13 amino acids. Trimming took 0 bases from V and 3 from J, leaving 5 bases between them. Germline assignment: CDR1 SGDLS and CDR2 YYNGEE. This chain's CDR3 is CASSVAGTDTQYF. The DNA for the CDR3 is TGTGCCAGCAGCGTAGCAGGGACAGATACGCAGTATTTT. The variable domain in full, completed from reference TRBV9 and TRBJ2-3, reads DSGVTQTPKHLITATGQRVTLRCSPRSGDLSVYWYQQSLDQGLQFLIQYYNGEERAKGNILERFSAQQFPDLHSELNLSSLELGDSALYFCASSVAGTDTQYFGPGTRLTVL.

This clone was seen only a few times. The rearrangement uses TRBV7-2 and TRBJ1-2; maybe TRBD1 (6 bases). The V gene's germline CDR1 is SGHTA and CDR2 FQGNSA. CDR3 size: 11 residues. Trimming removed 3 bases at V and 7 bases at J, with 6 bases between. CDR3 coding DNA: TGTGCCAGCAGCTTCAGGGGTGGCTACACCTTC. Residues: CASSFRGGYTF.

This chain links TRBV28 with TRBJ2-2; 8 bases are shared with TRBD1. Germline V gives CDR1 MDHEN, CDR2 SYDVKM. The CDR3 totals 14 residues. Losses at the gene ends were 7 bases for V and 7 bases for J; bases not matched to a gene: 8. The CDR3 is CASMEGQVGGELFF. Here the CDR3 DNA reads TGTGCCAGCATGGAGGGACAGGTGGGCGGGGAGCTGTTTTTT.

The V call is TRBV5-4, the J call TRBJ2-7; D unclear. Trimming removed 4 bases from V and 2 bases from J, with 10 bases in between. The CDR3 is 13 residues long. From germline, CDR1 is SGHNT and CDR2 YYREEE (reference sequence). CDR3 sequence reads: CASSRGLTYEQYF. Written as DNA, the CDR3 is TGTGCCAGCAGCCGAGGCCTGACCTACGAGCAGTACTTC. The complete variable domain, with remaining parts taken from reference TRBV5-4 and TRBJ2-7, reads ETGVTQSPTHLIKTRGQQVTLRCSSQSGHNTVSWYQQALGQGPQFIFQYYREEENGRGNFPPRFSGLQFPNYSSELNVNALELDDSALYLCASSRGLTYEQYFGPGTRLTVT.

V usage is TRBV6-5 and J usage is TRBJ1-2; 10 nucleotides match TRBD1. The CDR3 has 15 amino acids. Germline V gene lookup returns CDR1 MNHEY and CDR2 SVGAGI. V dropped 4 bases and J dropped 6; count of bases not matched to a gene: 8. CDR3 sequence: CASSLGGTGVHGYTF. The CDR3 DNA is TGTGCCAGCAGTTTGGGCGGGACAGGGGTTCATGGCTACACCTTC.

The J gene is TRBJ1-1, the V gene TRBV6-5; D call uncertain. Germline V lookup: CDR1 MNHEY, CDR2 SVGAGI. V lost 1 base, J lost 1 base, and 4 bases lay in between. The CDR3 loop spans 13 amino acids. CDR3 sequence reads: CASSYYTNTEAFF. CDR3 bases: TGTGCCAGCAGTTACTACACGAACACTGAAGCTTTCTTT.

This chain connects TRBV5-1 to TRBJ2-2, with D possibly matching TRBD1 (6 bases). In germline, CDR1 is SGHRS, CDR2 YFSETQ. This CDR3 comprises 14 residues. Trimming cost V 0 bases and J 6 bases, with 9 bases left between them. The CDR3 region is CASSLGQGSGELFF. The DNA for the CDR3 is TGCGCCAGCAGCTTGGGCCAGGGGTCCGGGGAGCTGTTTTTT.

The rearrangement joins TRBV10-3 to TRBJ2-7; a weak D match, TRBD1 (6 bases). This CDR3 has 15 residues. From germline, CDR1 is ENHRY and CDR2 SYGVKD. V was cut by 4 bases and J by 6 bases, with 19 bases left in between. This CDR3 reads CAISGPTGYPSEQYF. The CDR3 bases are TGTGCCATCAGTGGCCCGACAGGATACCCTTCCGAGCAGTACTTC.

This chain links TRBV14 with TRBJ2-7; 11 nucleotides line up with TRBD1. Germline lookup yields CDR1 SGHDN and CDR2 FVKESK. CDR3 length: 15 residues. The V segment lost 3 bases and the J segment 7 bases; nucleotides outside the gene matches: 8. The CDR3 coding sequence is TGTGCCAGCAGCCAGTCCGGACAGGGGGCAGGGGAGCAGTACTTC. Translation gives CASSQSGQGAGEQYF. The full variable domain, completed using reference TRBV14 and TRBJ2-7, is EAGVTQFPSHSVIEKGQTVTLRCDPISGHDNLYWYRRVMGKEIKFLLHFVKESKQDESGMPNNRFLAERTGGTYSTLKVQPAELEDSGVYFCASSQSGQGAGEQYFGPGTRLTVT.

The CDR3 DNA reads TGTGCCAGCGCATTGGCGGATAGCTCCTACAATGAGCAGTTCTTC. It specifies CASALADSSYNEQFF. This rearrangement joins TRBV6-5 to TRBJ2-1; D remains unclear. The germline V gene has CDR1 MNHEY and CDR2 SVGAGI. V was clipped by 8 bases and J by 0 bases, with 14 bases between them. The CDR3 covers 15 residues.

There are a few counts of this clone. The V and J genes are TRBV19 and TRBJ1-1, with TRBD1 identical over 7 bases. Trimming at V came to 5 bases and at J to 5 bases, leaving 11 bases not matched to a gene. CDR3 size: 15 residues. CDR1 and CDR2 (germline): LNHDA, SQIVND (reference sequence). The CDR3 bases are TGTGCCAGTAGTCCCCCAGGGGGTTGGGGGACTGAAGCTTTCTTT. It translates to CASSPPGGWGTEAFF.

The chain employs TRBV7-9 and TRBJ2-1; 15 bases match TRBD2. Germline V lookup: CDR1 SEHNR, CDR2 FQNEAQ (reference sequence). The CDR3 totals 19 residues. The ends lost 5 bases at V and 0 bases at J; junction bases unmatched: 8. DNA for the CDR3: TGTGCCAGCAGCCCCGGGACTAGCGGGGGGCGCCTCTCCTACAATGAGCAGTTCTTC. Translated, it gives CASSPGTSGGRLSYNEQFF.

The V call is TRBV5-1, the J call TRBJ1-4; 12 bases align to TRBD1. Germline V gives CDR1 SGHRS, CDR2 YFSETQ. The CDR3 sequence is 15 residues long. Trimming removed 5 bases from V and 8 bases from J; junction bases left unmatched: 7. The CDR3 bases are TGCGCCAGCAGGTTCCTGGGACAGGGGGCAGAAAAACTGTTTTTT. It encodes CASRFLGQGAEKLFF.

This rearrangement joins TRBV10-3 to TRBJ2-3; no clear D. The V end was cut by 8 bases, the J end by 2 bases, with 11 bases between. CDR3 length: 13 residues. Germline V gene lookup returns CDR1 ENHRY and CDR2 SYGVKD. The CDR3 DNA follows: TGTGCCATCCTCCACTCTCACACAGATACGCAGTATTTT. Translation gives CAILHSHTDTQYF.

The CDR3 DNA sequence: TGTGCCTCATCCCCGGGACTAGCGGGGGGTCTCACAGATACGCAGTATTTT. Translating it yields CASSPGLAGGLTDTQYF. V and J are TRBV30 and TRBJ2-3; TRBD2 agrees at 15 bases. Germline V gene sequence: CDR1 GTSNPN, CDR2 SVGIG (reference sequence). CDR3 length: 17 residues. V lost 7 bases to trimming and J lost 2 bases; unmatched junction nucleotides: 10.

CDR3 amino acids: CATSTSGSSTDTQYF. Written as DNA, the CDR3 is TGTGCCACCTCGACTAGCGGGAGCTCTACAGATACGCAGTATTTT. The chain combines TRBV19 with TRBJ2-3; 12 bases match TRBD2. The CDR3 runs to 15 residues. V lost 10 bases and J lost 3; bases outside the gene matches: 8. Germline assignment: CDR1 LNHDA and CDR2 SQIVND (reference sequence).

This clone has only a few counts. The gene calls are TRBV6-5 and TRBJ2-1, with D possibly being TRBD2 (5 bases). Trimming pared 5 bases from V and 10 bases from J, leaving 15 bases between. In germline, CDR1 is MNHEY, CDR2 SVGAGI. This CDR3 spans 13 amino acids. CDR3 loop: CASSGMTGLEQFF. CDR3 nucleotides: TGTGCCAGCAGTGGCATGACGGGGTTGGAGCAGTTCTTC.

There are a few counts of this clone. This chain connects TRBV25-1 to TRBJ1-6; D is possibly TRBD1 (6 bases). The CDR3 consists of 16 residues. Trimming pared 3 bases from V and 0 bases from J, leaving 9 bases between. CDR1 is MGHDK and CDR2 is SYGVNS in the germline V gene. The CDR3 reads CASSDDRSSYNSPLHF. For the CDR3, the DNA is TGTGCCAGCAGTGACGACAGGAGCTCCTATAATTCACCCCTCCACTTT. Complete variable domain (other parts from reference TRBV25-1 and TRBJ1-6): EADIYQTPRYLVIGTGKKITLECSQTMGHDKMYWYQQDPGMELHLIHYSYGVNSTEKGDLSSESTVSRIRTEHFPLTLESARPSHTSQYLCASSDDRSSYNSPLHFGNGTRLTVT.

This clone appeared a single time. This rearrangement joins TRBV7-2 to TRBJ2-5; tentatively, D is TRBD2 (7 bases). Trimming left V 5 bases short and J 4 bases short, with 14 bases between. This CDR3 region has 14 residues. From germline, CDR1 is SGHTA and CDR2 FQGNSA. CDR3 in amino acids: CASSRGGGLETQYF. The CDR3 nucleotides read TGTGCCAGCAGCCGTGGGGGGGGCTTAGAGACCCAGTACTTC.

This sequence joins TRBV7-2 and TRBJ1-2; maybe TRBD1 (6 bases). Germline CDR1 is SGHTA and CDR2 is FQGNSA. Trimming stripped 3 bases from V and 1 base from J, with 18 bases between. This CDR3 comprises 17 residues. This chain's CDR3 is CASSLTDRARGNYGYTF. DNA of the CDR3: TGTGCCAGCAGCTTGACGGACAGAGCCAGGGGTAACTATGGCTACACCTTC.

This chain links TRBV7-2 with TRBJ1-1; no clear D. This CDR3 is 12 amino acids long. CDR1 and CDR2 (germline): SGHTA, FQGNSA. Trimming removed 5 bases from V and 5 bases from J, with 9 bases in between. Written as DNA, the CDR3 is TGTGCCAGCAGCCAGCGGGGAACTGAAGCTTTCTTT. Protein sequence: CASSQRGTEAFF.

The J gene is TRBJ2-1, the V gene TRBV7-2; unclear D gene. The CDR3 spans 14 residues. The V end lost 3 bases, the J end lost 0 bases, and 6 bases lay between the germline ends. Germline CDR1 is SGHTA and CDR2 is FQGNSA. The DNA of the CDR3 is TGTGCCAGCAGCTTCGCCGGCTCCTACAATGAGCAGTTCTTC. This encodes CASSFAGSYNEQFF.

J is TRBJ2-1 and V is TRBV27; TRBD1 might be the D (6 bases). The germline V and J ends were trimmed by 8 bases and 8 bases, with 13 bases remaining between them. Per the germline V gene, CDR1 is MNHEY and CDR2 is SMNVEV (reference sequence). The CDR3 is made up of 12 amino acids. CDR3 bases: TGTGCCAGCCGTCAGGGGAAACATGAGCAGTTCTTC. Its translation: CASRQGKHEQFF.

The chain uses TRBV7-6 and TRBJ2-3; TRBD1 matches 9 bases. Trimming took 1 base from V and 4 from J; bases not matched to a gene: 6. The germline gives CDR1 SGHVS, CDR2 FNYEAQ. The CDR3 spans 16 residues. DNA of the CDR3: TGTGCCAGCAGCTTAGGGACAGGGGAGTCCGCAGATACGCAGTATTTT. Encoded protein: CASSLGTGESADTQYF.

The gene calls are TRBV9 and TRBJ1-1; 11 bases align to TRBD1. CDR1 and CDR2 from the germline V gene are SGDLS and YYNGEE. V dropped 4 bases and J dropped 5; count of bases not matched to a gene: 7. The CDR3 totals 15 residues. The CDR3: CASSPRTGGDTEAFF. The CDR3 DNA sequence: TGTGCCAGCAGCCCCCGGACAGGGGGCGATACTGAAGCTTTCTTT.

The chain employs TRBV7-2 and TRBJ2-7; 12 bases agree with TRBD2. V dropped 5 bases and J dropped 3; count of bases not matched to a gene: 5. The CDR3 is made up of 15 amino acids. Germline V gene data show CDR1 as SGHTA and CDR2 as FQGNSA. CDR3: CASSTSSGRGYEQYF. CDR3 DNA sequence: TGTGCCAGCAGCACCTCTAGCGGGAGGGGCTACGAGCAGTACTTC.